The 26 T cell receptor beta chains presented below share a single source sample, sequenced in a study of PD-L1 blockade in urothelial cancer. Clones were read by immunoSEQ multiplex PCR, and TCRdb kept only the in-frame ones, dropping some. The top ten hold roughly 10% of the sample, which has about 48,000 clones, around 80% seen once. Time point given: peripheral blood 6 weeks after treatment start. Sample: PBMCs, taken around atezolizumab (anti-PD-L1) treatment. The receptor set was obtained from a man aged 65 to 85 with urothelial cancer.

In nucleotides, the CDR3 is TGTGCCAGCAGCTTTGTGGGGATAGGGGATGAGCAGTTCTTC. It codes for CASSFVGIGDEQFF. The chain is built from TRBV13 and TRBJ2-1; the D gene is possibly TRBD1 (5 bases). CDR1 is PRHDT, CDR2 FYEKMQ, per germline (reference sequence). The CDR3 spans 14 residues. V lost 3 bases, J lost 8 bases, and 14 bases lay in between.

The chain has TRBV6-1 and TRBJ2-1; 7 bases are a match to TRBD1. The CDR3 covers 14 residues. Germline loops: CDR1 MNHNS, CDR2 SASEGT. The V gene end was trimmed by 4 bases and the J gene end by 9 bases; junction bases not matched to a gene: 9. The CDR3 nucleotides are TGTGCCAGCAGTGGTACAACAGGGGCGGGTGAGCAGTTCTTC. Amino acid sequence: CASSGTTGAGEQFF.

The genes are TRBV28 and TRBJ2-1; 7 nucleotides match TRBD1. Losses at the gene ends were 8 bases for V and 1 base for J; bases not matched to a gene: 11. Germline CDR1 reads MDHEN; CDR2 reads SYDVKM. There are 16 residues in the CDR3. The chain's CDR3 is CASDPNPQGSYNEQFF. CDR3 sequence (DNA): TGTGCCAGCGATCCAAACCCACAGGGGTCCTACAATGAGCAGTTCTTC.

The chain links TRBV9 to TRBJ2-3; D call uncertain. There are 11 residues in the CDR3. Per the germline V gene, CDR1 is SGDLS and CDR2 is YYNGEE. V lost 0 bases and J 8 bases, leaving 4 bases between the germline ends. CDR3 in amino acids: CASSVDSTQYF. As DNA, the CDR3 is TGTGCCAGCAGCGTAGACAGTACGCAGTATTTT.

The rearrangement joins TRBV15 to TRBJ1-4; 7 positions match TRBD1. Germline CDR1 reads LNHNV; CDR2 reads YYDKDF (reference sequence). This CDR3 spans 16 amino acids. J was trimmed by 6 bases and V by 1 base; bases with no gene match: 8. The CDR3 DNA sequence: TGTGCCACCAGCAGAGTTGACGGTACAGGGGATGAAAAACTGTTTTTT. It translates to CATSRVDGTGDEKLFF. Complete variable domain (other parts from reference TRBV15 and TRBJ1-4): DAMVIQNPRYQVTQFGKPVTLSCSQTLNHNVMYWYQQKSSQAPKLLFHYYDKDFNNEADTPDNFQSRRPNTSFCFLDIRSPGLGDTAMYLCATSRVDGTGDEKLFFGSGTQLSVL.

This chain connects TRBV27 to TRBJ1-1; D perhaps matches TRBD1 (5 bases). This CDR3 comprises 14 residues. Looked up from germline, CDR1 is MNHEY and CDR2 is SMNVEV (reference sequence). The V and J ends lost 4 bases and 3 bases respectively, with 12 bases between them. In nucleotides, the CDR3 is TGTGCCAGCAGTTCCGTCACGGGGGACACTGAAGCTTTCTTT. Protein: CASSSVTGDTEAFF.

This chain uses TRBV7-2 with TRBJ2-7; 7 bases agree with TRBD1. This CDR3 comprises 15 residues. Germline V lookup: CDR1 SGHTA, CDR2 FQGNSA. With 6 bases clipped from V and 2 bases from J, the junction kept 10 bases outside the gene matches. In DNA, the CDR3 is TGTGCCAGCAGGCAGTGGGACAGCCTTCCCTACGAGCAGTACTTC. Translating it yields CASRQWDSLPYEQYF.

The chain has TRBV30 and TRBJ2-3; 11 positions agree with TRBD2. Germline values: CDR1 GTSNPN, CDR2 SVGIG (reference sequence). This CDR3 is built from 15 residues. The V gene end was trimmed by 3 bases and the J gene end by 7 bases; junction bases not matched to a gene: 9. The CDR3: CAWRVAGGGENTQYF. DNA for the CDR3: TGTGCCTGGAGGGTAGCGGGAGGGGGTGAGAATACGCAGTATTTT.

J is TRBJ2-2 and V is TRBV2, with D maybe TRBD2 (5 bases). CDR3 length equals 18 residues. Trimming left V 2 bases short and J 3 bases short, with 19 bases between. Germline values: CDR1 SNHLY, CDR2 FYNNEI. CDR3 region: CASSESLVYSADTGELFF. CDR3 nucleotides: TGTGCCAGCAGTGAATCACTAGTTTATTCTGCGGACACCGGGGAGCTGTTTTTT.

V and J are TRBV5-1 and TRBJ2-1, with D perhaps TRBD2 (6 bases). Germline loops: CDR1 SGHRS, CDR2 YFSETQ. V lost 4 bases and J lost 4, with 15 bases in between. The CDR3 loop spans 15 amino acids. The CDR3 coding sequence is TGCGCCAGCAGCGCCTTCGCGGGGCCTTACAATGAGCAGTTCTTC. This gives the protein CASSAFAGPYNEQFF.

The chain combines TRBV28 with TRBJ1-3, with no clear D. V was pared by 0 bases and J by 0 bases, with 9 bases between. The CDR3 runs to 16 residues. The germline CDR1 and CDR2 sequences are MDHEN and SYDVKM. The CDR3 loop is CASSLWGSDSGNTIYF. CDR3 coding DNA: TGTGCCAGCAGTTTATGGGGCTCTGACTCTGGAAACACCATATATTTT.

The chain carries TRBV28 and TRBJ1-4; possible D gene TRBD1, 6 bases. Trimming took off 8 bases at V and 4 bases at J, with 14 bases between the two ends. The CDR3 runs to 14 residues. Germline V gives CDR1 MDHEN, CDR2 SYDVKM. CDR3 loop: CASFGGGLNEKLFF. The CDR3 coding sequence is TGTGCCAGCTTTGGGGGGGGGCTTAATGAAAAACTGTTTTTT.

This clone was seen more than once but under ten times. The CDR3 region is CASSQETGRPGELFF. Here the CDR3 DNA reads TGTGCCAGCAGCCAAGAGACAGGGCGGCCCGGGGAGCTGTTTTTT. This chain joins TRBV5-4 and TRBJ2-2; 7 positions agree with TRBD1. CDR1 is SGHNT and CDR2 is YYREEE in the germline V gene (reference sequence). The CDR3 sequence is 15 residues long. Trimming cost V 4 bases and J 6 bases; bases outside gene matches: 9.

In its sample, this clone was seen a few times. This chain connects TRBV11-3 to TRBJ2-2; TRBD2 might be the D (6 bases). The CDR3 extends over 16 amino acids. V was clipped by 1 base and J by 0 bases, with 9 bases between them. CDR1 and CDR2 from the germline V gene are SGHNT and YENEEA. The CDR3 reads CASSLAAGSNTGELFF. CDR3 nucleotide sequence: TGTGCCAGCAGCTTAGCCGCGGGGTCGAACACCGGGGAGCTGTTTTTT.

The CDR3 here is CASSWGGVAGYTF. Here the CDR3 DNA reads TGTGCCAGCAGCTGGGGCGGGGTGGCAGGCTACACCTTC. The chain carries TRBV7-9 and TRBJ1-2; D possibly corresponds to TRBD1 (5 bases). The germline V gene encodes CDR1 SEHNR and CDR2 FQNEAQ (reference sequence). The germline V and J ends were trimmed by 4 bases and 8 bases, with 14 bases remaining between them. The CDR3 has 13 amino acids.

The chain is built from TRBV28 and TRBJ2-3, with 9 bases identical to TRBD1. V dropped 5 bases and J dropped 2; count of bases not matched to a gene: 8. Looked up from germline, CDR1 is MDHEN and CDR2 is SYDVKM. CDR3 length: 16 amino acids. CDR3 loop: CASSPGQGLFTDTQYF. CDR3 DNA sequence: TGTGCCAGCAGTCCCGGACAGGGGTTATTCACAGATACGCAGTATTTT. Combining the CDR3 with reference TRBV28 and TRBJ2-3 gives the whole variable domain DVKVTQSSRYLVKRTGEKVFLECVQDMDHENMFWYRQDPGLGLRLIYFSYDVKMKEKGDIPEGYSVSREKKERFSLILESASTNQTSMYLCASSPGQGLFTDTQYFGPGTRLTVL.

This clone occurred a few times. The chain employs TRBV15 and TRBJ2-7; 14 positions match TRBD2. CDR1 is LNHNV, CDR2 YYDKDF, per germline (reference sequence). The CDR3 has 14 amino acids. With V trimmed by 5 bases and J by 5 bases, 2 bases remained unmatched. CDR3: CATSRGLAGDEQYF. DNA of the CDR3: TGTGCCACCAGCCGGGGACTAGCGGGAGACGAGCAGTACTTC. Based on the CDR3 plus reference TRBV15 and TRBJ2-7, the full variable domain is DAMVIQNPRYQVTQFGKPVTLSCSQTLNHNVMYWYQQKSSQAPKLLFHYYDKDFNNEADTPDNFQSRRPNTSFCFLDIRSPGLGDTAMYLCATSRGLAGDEQYFGPGTRLTVT.

J is TRBJ2-7 and V is TRBV6-1; D gene unclear. From germline, CDR1 is MNHNS and CDR2 SASEGT. V lost 2 bases and J lost 4, with 6 bases in between. The CDR3 spans 12 residues. CDR3 region: CASSESGYEQYF. The CDR3 nucleotides read TGTGCCAGCAGTGAATCGGGTTACGAGCAGTACTTC.

This chain connects TRBV15 to TRBJ2-5; 7 nucleotides agree with TRBD2. The junction had 12 bases not matched to a gene; V was cut back by 2 bases and J by 3 bases. Germline V gene lookup returns CDR1 LNHNV and CDR2 YYDKDF (reference sequence). The CDR3 is made up of 17 amino acids. CDR3 DNA sequence: TGTGCCACCAGCAGATACCGGGGGTTGGCGGGAGAAGAGACCCAGTACTTC. Amino acids: CATSRYRGLAGEETQYF.

The chain links TRBV10-3 to TRBJ1-2, with 10 bases identical to TRBD1. CDR1 is ENHRY and CDR2 is SYGVKD in the germline V gene. V lost 4 bases to trimming and J lost 8 bases; unmatched junction nucleotides: 4. The CDR3 is 13 residues long. The CDR3 here is CAISVVDRGGYTF. The CDR3 DNA is TGTGCCATCAGTGTAGTGGACAGGGGGGGCTACACCTTC.

J is TRBJ1-1 and V is TRBV6-6; 9 bases line up with TRBD1. J lost 10 bases, V lost 2 bases, and 8 bases had no gene match. CDR1 and CDR2 from the germline V gene are MNHNY and SVGAGI (reference sequence). This CDR3 contains 14 residues. The CDR3 is CASSYGTGLIGAFF. The CDR3 DNA reads as TGTGCCAGCAGTTACGGGACAGGGTTAATAGGAGCTTTCTTT.

The V call is TRBV5-1, the J call TRBJ2-3; D not certain. The CDR3 is 15 residues long. V shed 0 bases and J shed 2 bases, with 10 bases lying between them. From germline, CDR1 is SGHRS and CDR2 YFSETQ. The CDR3 spells CASSLDSLATDTQYF. DNA for the CDR3: TGCGCCAGCAGCTTGGACAGTTTGGCCACAGATACGCAGTATTTT.

CDR3 in amino acids: CAISVSDGDEQFF. CDR3 coding DNA: TGTGCCATCAGCGTCAGTGACGGGGATGAGCAGTTCTTC. This chain uses TRBV10-3 with TRBJ2-1, with D tentatively TRBD2 (5 bases). This CDR3 has 13 amino acids. From germline, CDR1 is ENHRY and CDR2 SYGVKD. Trimming cost V 6 bases and J 8 bases, with 14 bases left between them.

The V and J genes are TRBV5-4 and TRBJ1-4; D is ambiguous. From germline, CDR1 is SGHNT and CDR2 YYREEE (reference sequence). CDR3 length: 15 amino acids. The ends were cut back, 5 bases at V and 0 bases at J, with 11 bases in the middle. The CDR3 loop is CASSRRTATNEKLFF. CDR3 bases: TGTGCCAGCAGTAGGAGGACTGCAACTAATGAAAAACTGTTTTTT.

The chain employs TRBV10-1 and TRBJ2-1; a weak D match, TRBD2 (6 bases). Trimming removed 3 bases from V and 2 bases from J, with 11 bases in between. Germline lookup yields CDR1 WNHNN and CDR2 SYGVQD (reference sequence). The CDR3 totals 15 residues. The CDR3 nucleotides are TGCGCCAGCAGTGATACGGGGGAAGCCTACAATGAGCAGTTCTTC. Residues: CASSDTGEAYNEQFF.

V is TRBV28 and J is TRBJ1-2; 7 bases align to TRBD1. Germline CDR1 is MDHEN and CDR2 is SYDVKM. The length of the CDR3 is 14 residues. The ends lost 5 bases at V and 5 bases at J; junction bases unmatched: 8. The CDR3 coding sequence is TGTGCCAGCAGTCCCATCGACAGGGTATATGGCTACACCTTC. Amino acid sequence: CASSPIDRVYGYTF.